Given below is one TCR beta chain in context. This record comes from a study of patients and donors after allogeneic stem cell transplantation. The V and J ends lost 1 base and 6 bases respectively, with 9 bases between them. The germline V gene encodes CDR1 GTSNPN and CDR2 SVGIG (reference sequence). The length of the CDR3 is 13 residues. Each CDR3 protein is one row after TCRdb ran MiXCR on the RT-PCR reads. The sample shows about 960,000 distinct CDR3 sequences, more than 15% of them seen only once. The TCR comes from a human donor who was either an allogeneic HSCT recipient or a stem cell or donor lymphocyte infusion donor (not recorded which). It is not recorded whose cells these are; they may come from a transplant donor. The specimen sequenced was blood, either unsorted or a sorted T cell fraction (not recorded which). The chain employs TRBV30 and TRBJ1-4, with D maybe TRBD1 (6 bases). CDR3: CAWSGGPHEKLFF. As DNA, the CDR3 is TGTGCCTGGAGTGGGGGGCCTCATGAAAAACTGTTTTTT.